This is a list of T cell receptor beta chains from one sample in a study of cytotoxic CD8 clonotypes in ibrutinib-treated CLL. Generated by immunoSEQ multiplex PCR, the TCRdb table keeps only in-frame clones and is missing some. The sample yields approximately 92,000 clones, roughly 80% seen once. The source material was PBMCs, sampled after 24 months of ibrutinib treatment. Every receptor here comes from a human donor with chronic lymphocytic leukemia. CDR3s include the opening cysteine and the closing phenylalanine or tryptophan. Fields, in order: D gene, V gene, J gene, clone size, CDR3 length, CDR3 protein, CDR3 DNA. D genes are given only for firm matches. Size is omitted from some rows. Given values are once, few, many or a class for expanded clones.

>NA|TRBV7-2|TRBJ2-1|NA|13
CASSSSALNEQFF
TGTGCCAGCAGCTCTAGCGCGCTGAATGAGCAGTTCTTC
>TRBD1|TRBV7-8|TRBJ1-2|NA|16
CASSLARGTGHYGYTF
TGTGCCAGCAGCTTAGCGCGGGGGACAGGGCACTATGGCTACACCTTC
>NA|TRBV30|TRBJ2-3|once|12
CAWKVGADTQYF
TGTGCCTGGAAAGTAGGAGCAGATACGCAGTATTTT
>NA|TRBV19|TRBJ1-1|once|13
CASSKQGSTEAFF
TGTGCCAGTAGTAAACAGGGTTCCACTGAAGCTTTCTTT
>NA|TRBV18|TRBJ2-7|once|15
CASSPLDAGASEQYF
TGTGCCAGCTCACCACTCGACGCTGGGGCCTCCGAGCAGTACTTC
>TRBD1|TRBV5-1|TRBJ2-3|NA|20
CASSSVPGQGSGPGTDTQYF
TGCGCCAGCAGCTCCGTCCCGGGACAGGGATCGGGCCCAGGCACAGATACGCAGTATTTT
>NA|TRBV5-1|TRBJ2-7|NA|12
CASSLGGYEQYF
TGCGCCAGCAGCTTGGGGGGCTACGAGCAGTACTTC
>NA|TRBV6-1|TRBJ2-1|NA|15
CASSEALQGGREQFF
TGTGCCAGCAGTGAAGCACTCCAGGGGGGTAGAGAGCAGTTCTTC
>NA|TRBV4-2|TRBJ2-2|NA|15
CASSQDWLETGELFF
TGTGCCAGCAGCCAAGACTGGCTAGAAACCGGGGAGCTGTTTTTT
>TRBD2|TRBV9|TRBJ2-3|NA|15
CASSVSGRAPDTQYF
TGTGCCAGCAGCGTTAGCGGGAGGGCCCCAGATACGCAGTATTTT
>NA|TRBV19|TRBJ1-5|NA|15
CASSRGRNSNQPQHF
TGTGCCAGTAGTAGAGGACGGAATAGCAATCAGCCCCAGCATTTT
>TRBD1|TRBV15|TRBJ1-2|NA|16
CATSRGPGTGGDGYTF
TGTGCCACCAGCAGAGGGCCTGGGACAGGGGGGGATGGCTACACCTTC
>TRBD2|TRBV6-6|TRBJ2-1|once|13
CASRLAGRNEQFF
TGTGCCAGCAGACTAGCGGGACGGAATGAGCAGTTCTTC
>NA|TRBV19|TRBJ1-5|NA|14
CASSHRYSNQPQHF
TGTGCCAGTAGTCATAGATATAGCAATCAGCCCCAGCATTTT
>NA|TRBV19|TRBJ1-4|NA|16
CASSPVGRVTNEKLFF
TGTGCCAGTTCCCCCGTGGGACGGGTGACTAATGAAAAACTGTTTTTT
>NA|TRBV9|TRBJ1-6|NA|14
CASSVADHGGALHF
TGTGCCAGCAGCGTAGCAGACCATGGGGGGGCCCTCCACTTT
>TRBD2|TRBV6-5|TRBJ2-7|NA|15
CASSYDGGRAEEQYF
TGTGCCAGCAGTTACGACGGCGGGAGGGCCGAAGAGCAGTACTTC
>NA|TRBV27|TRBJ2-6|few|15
CASSPGISGANVLTF
TGTGCCAGCAGTCCGGGGATCTCTGGGGCCAACGTCCTGACTTTC
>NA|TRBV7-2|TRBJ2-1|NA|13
CASSLARKDEQFF
TGTGCCAGCAGCTTAGCGCGTAAGGATGAGCAGTTCTTC
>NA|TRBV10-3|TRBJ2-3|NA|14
CATDGTTSTDTQYF
TGTGCCACAGATGGGACAACTAGCACAGATACGCAGTATTTT
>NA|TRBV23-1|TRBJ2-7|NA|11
CANGTTYEQYF
TGCGCCAACGGGACAACGTACGAGCAGTACTTC
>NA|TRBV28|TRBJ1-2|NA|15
CASRTGFAGAYGYTF
TGTGCCAGCAGAACAGGGTTCGCTGGAGCTTATGGCTACACCTTC
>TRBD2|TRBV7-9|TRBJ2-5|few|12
CASSPTSGRQYF
TGTGCCAGCAGCCCGACTAGCGGGAGGCAGTACTTC
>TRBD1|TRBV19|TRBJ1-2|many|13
CASTGTENYGYTF
TGTGCCAGTACGGGGACAGAGAACTATGGCTACACCTTC
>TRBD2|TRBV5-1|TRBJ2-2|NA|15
CASSSRAGDTGELFF
TGCGCCAGCAGCTCGCGGGCGGGGGACACCGGGGAGCTGTTTTTT